The T cell receptor beta chain under discussion was sequenced for a study of blood T cell repertoires in COVID-19. Study at large: The origin of the acute and convalescent COVID-19 samples was the United States, Italy and Spain. Nucleic acid was either cDNA or gDNA, and it came from T cells, B-cell-depleted T cells, or PBMCs.

In the original analysis: How many nucleated cells were present was estimated from reference gene primer amplification. The repertoire was sequenced with immunoSEQ multiplex PCR; TCRdb's copy has only in-frame clones and lacks some. The DNA was the basis for D and trimming; V, J and clone size are from that table. The data show more than 150,000 clones, under 90% seen once. Sequencing was performed on peripheral blood. The receptor comes from a man aged 55 to 70 with acute or convalescent COVID-19.

In nucleotides, the CDR3 is TGTGCCAGCAGTGAAGTCCTGACCGGGGAGCTGTTTTTT. Its protein product is CASSEVLTGELFF. The chain couples TRBV2 to TRBJ2-2; D not resolved. CDR3 length: 13 residues. In germline, CDR1 is SNHLY, CDR2 FYNNEI. V was shortened by 1 base and J by 5 bases, with 5 bases between the two germline ends.